Reported below is one TCR beta chain. Antigen: not known. Germline-derived CDR1 and CDR2 are SGHRS and YFSETQ. This CDR3 comprises 16 residues. V lost 2 bases, J lost 5 bases, and 19 bases lay in between. This specimen comes from a study of shared clonotypes between healthy human individuals. Study information: Two female and a few male donors aged 18 to 49 were enrolled. Study results and caveats: A generally larger estimated richness was seen in naive subsets than in memory subsets.

Naivety among CD8 cells was defined by CD45RO negativity and positive CCR7 selection, thereby excluding terminally differentiated effector memory CD45RA+ cells. As originally analysed: Filtering was not the same, since immunoSEQ gave junction-only sequences without quality scores. Repertoires were generated with immunoSEQ multiplex PCR, while TCRdb's copy carries only in-frame clones and drops some. V and J calls and clone size are those listed in that table; D and trimming were worked out from the DNA. The sample comprises fewer than 800,000 clones, roughly 94% of which are singletons, and more than 20% rests with the top ten.

This clonotype was obtained from a man in his thirties or forties in good health. J is TRBJ2-5 and V is TRBV5-1; D gene uncertain. Sequenced: naive CD8+ T cells sorted from blood. The CDR3 here is CASSFLGPTGGETQYF. In DNA, the CDR3 is TGCGCCAGCAGCTTCTTAGGACCGACCGGTGGGGAGACCCAGTACTTC.